Listed here are 9 T cell receptor beta chains from one sample, sequenced in a study of blood T cell repertoires in COVID-19. Only in-frame clones appear in the TCRdb table, and some are missing; sequencing was by immunoSEQ multiplex PCR. Of some 80,000 clones in the sample, roughly four fifths were seen once. The material sequenced was peripheral blood. These receptors all stem from a human donor in a cohort sampled during active COVID-19.

The rearrangement joins TRBV5-1 to TRBJ2-4, with TRBD1 as a possible D gene (6 bases). The CDR3 has 13 amino acids. V was pared by 0 bases and J by 7 bases, with 8 bases between. Germline V gene data show CDR1 as SGHRS and CDR2 as YFSETQ. DNA for the CDR3: TGCGCCAGCAGCTTGGGCCAGGGGAACATTCAGTACTTC. It specifies CASSLGQGNIQYF.

The rearrangement uses TRBV5-8 and TRBJ2-2, with 13 positions matching TRBD2. CDR3 length: 16 amino acids. Germline V gives CDR1 SGHTS, CDR2 YDEGEE. V lost 2 bases to trimming and J lost 6 bases; unmatched junction nucleotides: 4. CDR3 nucleotides: TGTGCCAGCAGCTTCGGACTAGCGGGGGACGCCGGGGAGCTGTTTTTT. Its protein is CASSFGLAGDAGELFF.

This rearrangement joins TRBV5-1 to TRBJ2-5; the match to TRBD2 covers 8 bases. The J segment lost 1 base and the V segment lost 4 bases, leaving 3 bases of the junction unmatched. CDR1 and CDR2 (germline): SGHRS, YFSETQ. This CDR3 has 14 residues. CDR3 in amino acids: CASSRGGPQETQYF. In DNA form, the CDR3 reads TGCGCCAGCAGCCGCGGGGGGCCCCAAGAGACCCAGTACTTC.

The chain combines TRBV9 with TRBJ2-7, with D maybe TRBD1 (6 bases). The CDR3 is made up of 14 amino acids. The V end was cut by 0 bases, the J end by 5 bases, with 12 bases between. Germline CDR1 and CDR2: SGDLS and YYNGEE. DNA of the CDR3: TGTGCCAGCAGCGTAGTCCCAGGGGTGAACGAGCAGTACTTC. It specifies CASSVVPGVNEQYF. Looking up the rest from reference TRBV9 and TRBJ2-7 gives the full variable domain: DSGVTQTPKHLITATGQRVTLRCSPRSGDLSVYWYQQSLDQGLQFLIQYYNGEERAKGNILERFSAQQFPDLHSELNLSSLELGDSALYFCASSVVPGVNEQYFGPGTRLTVT.

The gene calls are TRBV9 and TRBJ1-2; possible D gene TRBD1, 6 bases. Germline V gives CDR1 SGDLS, CDR2 YYNGEE. V was pared by 3 bases and J by 4 bases, with 13 bases between. The CDR3 has 14 amino acids. CDR3 sequence reads: CASSALGQSYGYTF. CDR3 nucleotides: TGTGCCAGCAGCGCCCTCGGACAGTCCTATGGCTACACCTTC.

This chain links TRBV6-5 with TRBJ1-2, with a weak D call TRBD1 (6 bases). This CDR3 spans 14 amino acids. Trimming stripped 2 bases from V and 12 bases from J, with 19 bases between. From germline, CDR1 is MNHEY and CDR2 SVGAGI. The CDR3 DNA reads TGTGCCAGCAGTTACGGTGGGGGGGCTCCACCGGACACCTTC. Its translation: CASSYGGGAPPDTF.

This sequence joins TRBV19 and TRBJ2-3, with TRBD1 matching over 7 bases. The V segment lost 8 bases and the J segment 0 bases; nucleotides outside the gene matches: 5. CDR1 LNHDA and CDR2 SQIVND come from the germline V gene (reference sequence). The CDR3 is made up of 14 amino acids. The CDR3 spells CASVDRASTDTQYF. The CDR3 DNA follows: TGTGCCAGTGTAGACAGGGCTAGCACAGATACGCAGTATTTT.

The chain recombines TRBV12-3 or TRBV12-4 with TRBJ1-2; TRBD1 matches 7 bases. The CDR3 is made up of 12 amino acids. The ends lost 6 bases at V and 8 bases at J; junction bases unmatched: 6. The CDR3: CASRTGVGGYTF. The CDR3 DNA reads as TGTGCCAGCAGAACAGGGGTCGGGGGCTACACCTTC.

The rearrangement uses TRBV5-1 and TRBJ2-4, with TRBD1 identical over 9 bases. Germline lookup yields CDR1 SGHRS and CDR2 YFSETQ. V lost 6 bases, J lost 8 bases, and 12 bases stayed unmatched. The CDR3 has 15 residues. CDR3 loop: CASTTTGGPKDIQYF. In DNA, the CDR3 is TGCGCCAGCACTACTACAGGGGGCCCTAAGGACATTCAGTACTTC.